This TCR beta chain comes out of a study of blood T cell repertoires in COVID-19. Looking at the study overall: Sites across the United States, Italy and Spain contributed samples from acute and convalescent COVID-19.

Per the original data handling: Amplification of reference gene primers was used by the study to estimate nucleated cell counts. Measured with immunoSEQ multiplex PCR; TCRdb has only the in-frame clones, and not every one. The V and J calls and clone size were taken over from that table, and D and trimming were inferred from the DNA. The table shows 220,000 or so clones, with about 80% occurring only once. The germline CDR1 and CDR2 sequences are LNHDA and SQIVND (reference sequence). This CDR3 region has 18 residues. V lost 6 bases and J lost 1; bases outside the gene matches: 17. The sequencing input was peripheral blood. The sequence was collected from a woman of 80 years or more with acute or convalescent COVID-19. V gene TRBV19 combines with J gene TRBJ1-2; 7 nucleotides line up with TRBD1. The CDR3 DNA follows: TGTGCCAGTAGGCCCAAGGGTACACAGGGGACGTTTAACTATGGCTACACCTTC. Translating gives CASRPKGTQGTFNYGYTF.